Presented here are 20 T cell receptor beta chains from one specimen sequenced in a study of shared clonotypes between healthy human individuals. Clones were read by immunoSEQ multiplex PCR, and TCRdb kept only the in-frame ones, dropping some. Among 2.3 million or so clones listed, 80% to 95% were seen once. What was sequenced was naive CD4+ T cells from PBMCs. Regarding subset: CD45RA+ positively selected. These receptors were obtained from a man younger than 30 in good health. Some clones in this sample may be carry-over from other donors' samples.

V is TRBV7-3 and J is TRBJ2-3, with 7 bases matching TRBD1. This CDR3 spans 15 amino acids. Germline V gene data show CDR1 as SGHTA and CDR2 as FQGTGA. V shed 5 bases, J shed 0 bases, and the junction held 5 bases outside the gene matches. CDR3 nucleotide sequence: TGTGCCAGCAGCCTTGGACAGGCTAGCACAGATACGCAGTATTTT. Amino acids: CASSLGQASTDTQYF.

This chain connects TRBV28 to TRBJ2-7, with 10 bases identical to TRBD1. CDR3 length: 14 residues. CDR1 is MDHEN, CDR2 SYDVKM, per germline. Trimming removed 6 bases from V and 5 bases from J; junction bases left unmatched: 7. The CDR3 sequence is CASRRGQGQHEQYF. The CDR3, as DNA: TGTGCCAGCAGAAGGGGACAGGGGCAGCACGAGCAGTACTTC.

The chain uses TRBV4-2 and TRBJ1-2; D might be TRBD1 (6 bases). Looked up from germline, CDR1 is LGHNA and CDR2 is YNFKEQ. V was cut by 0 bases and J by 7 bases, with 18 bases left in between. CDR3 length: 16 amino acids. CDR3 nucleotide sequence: TGTGCCAGCAGCCAAGAGTCTAGCGGGGGGCCCGGTGGCTACACCTTC. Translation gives CASSQESSGGPGGYTF.

CDR3 sequence reads: CASSLLPQGTEAFF. The CDR3 DNA sequence: TGTGCCAGCAGCTTACTTCCCCAGGGGACTGAAGCTTTCTTT. The chain employs TRBV7-9 and TRBJ1-1, with a tentative D call TRBD1 (6 bases). Germline V CDR1 and CDR2: SEHNR, FQNEAQ (reference sequence). The CDR3 contains 14 residues. The V and J ends lost 2 bases and 5 bases respectively, with 12 bases between them.

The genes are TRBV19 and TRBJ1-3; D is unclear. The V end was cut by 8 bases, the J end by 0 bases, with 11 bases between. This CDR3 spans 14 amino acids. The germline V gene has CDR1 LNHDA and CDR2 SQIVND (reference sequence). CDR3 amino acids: CASAASSSGNTIYF. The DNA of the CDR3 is TGTGCCAGTGCGGCGTCGAGCTCTGGAAACACCATATATTTT.

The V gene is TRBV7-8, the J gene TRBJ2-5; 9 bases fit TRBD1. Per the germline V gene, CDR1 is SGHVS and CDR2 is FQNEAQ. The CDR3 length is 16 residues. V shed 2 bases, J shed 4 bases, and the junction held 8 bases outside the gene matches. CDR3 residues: CASSLRPGQGRETQYF. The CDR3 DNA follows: TGTGCCAGCAGCTTACGCCCGGGACAGGGACGAGAGACCCAGTACTTC.

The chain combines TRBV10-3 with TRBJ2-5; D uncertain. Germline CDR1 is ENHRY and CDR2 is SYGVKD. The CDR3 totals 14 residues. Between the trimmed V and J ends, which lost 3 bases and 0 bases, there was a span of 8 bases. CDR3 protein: CAISEWTDQETQYF. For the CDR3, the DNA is TGTGCCATCAGTGAATGGACGGACCAAGAGACCCAGTACTTC.

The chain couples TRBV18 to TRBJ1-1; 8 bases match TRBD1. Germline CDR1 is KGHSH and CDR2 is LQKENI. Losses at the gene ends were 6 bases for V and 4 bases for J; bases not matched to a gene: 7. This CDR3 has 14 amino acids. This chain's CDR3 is CASSEDRVVTEAFF. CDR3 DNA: TGTGCCAGCTCCGAGGACAGGGTGGTCACTGAAGCTTTCTTT.

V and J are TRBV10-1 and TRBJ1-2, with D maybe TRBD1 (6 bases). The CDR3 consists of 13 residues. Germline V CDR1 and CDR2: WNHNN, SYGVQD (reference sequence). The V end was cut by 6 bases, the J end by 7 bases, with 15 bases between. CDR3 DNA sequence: TGCGCCAGCAGCGATACAGGGAGTTCTGGCTACACCTTC. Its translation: CASSDTGSSGYTF.

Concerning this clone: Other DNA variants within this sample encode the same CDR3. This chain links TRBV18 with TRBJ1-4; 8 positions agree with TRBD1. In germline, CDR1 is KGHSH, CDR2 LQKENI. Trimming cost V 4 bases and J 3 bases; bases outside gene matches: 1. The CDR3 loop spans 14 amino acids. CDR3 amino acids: CASSRQGSNEKLFF. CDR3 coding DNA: TGTGCCAGCTCACGACAGGGGTCTAATGAAAAACTGTTTTTT.

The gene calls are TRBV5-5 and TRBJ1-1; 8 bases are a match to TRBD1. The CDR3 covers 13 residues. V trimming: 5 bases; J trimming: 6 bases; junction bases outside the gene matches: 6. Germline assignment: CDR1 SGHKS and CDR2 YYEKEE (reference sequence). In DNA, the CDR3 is TGTGCCAGCAGTACATACAGGGGGGCTGAAGCTTTCTTT. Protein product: CASSTYRGAEAFF.

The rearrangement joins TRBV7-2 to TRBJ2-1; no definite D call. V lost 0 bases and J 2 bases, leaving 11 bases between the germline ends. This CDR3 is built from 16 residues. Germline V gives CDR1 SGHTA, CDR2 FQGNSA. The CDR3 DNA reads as TGTGCCAGCAGCTTAGCTTGGGCCAGCGCCTACAATGAGCAGTTCTTC. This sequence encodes CASSLAWASAYNEQFF. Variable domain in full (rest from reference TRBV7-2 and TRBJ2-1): GAGVSQSPSNKVTEKGKDVELRCDPISGHTALYWYRQSLGQGLEFLIYFQGNSAPDKSGLPSDRFSAERTGGSVSTLTIQRTQQEDSAVYLCASSLAWASAYNEQFFGPGTRLTVL.

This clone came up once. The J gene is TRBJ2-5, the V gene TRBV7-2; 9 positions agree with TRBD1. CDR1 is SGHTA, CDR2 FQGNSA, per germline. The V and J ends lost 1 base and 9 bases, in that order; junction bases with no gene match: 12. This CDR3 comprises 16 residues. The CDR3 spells CASSLGGTGFPRAQYF. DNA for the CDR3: TGTGCCAGCAGCTTAGGAGGGACAGGGTTCCCGAGGGCCCAGTACTTC.

The CDR3 sequence is CASSPPKLGSAEQYF. The CDR3 DNA is TGTGCCAGCTCCCCCCCTAAGTTGGGATCGGCCGAGCAGTACTTC. This chain joins TRBV18 and TRBJ2-7; D not certain. Trimming took 6 bases from V and 6 from J, leaving 21 bases between them. The CDR3 sequence is 15 residues long. From germline, CDR1 is KGHSH and CDR2 LQKENI.

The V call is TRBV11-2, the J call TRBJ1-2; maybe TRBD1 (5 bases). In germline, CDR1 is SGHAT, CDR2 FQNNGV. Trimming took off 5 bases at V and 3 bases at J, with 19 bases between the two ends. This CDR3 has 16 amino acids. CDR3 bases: TGTGCCAGCAGCAACACAACAGGCTTCGTGGACTATGGCTACACCTTC. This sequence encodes CASSNTTGFVDYGYTF.

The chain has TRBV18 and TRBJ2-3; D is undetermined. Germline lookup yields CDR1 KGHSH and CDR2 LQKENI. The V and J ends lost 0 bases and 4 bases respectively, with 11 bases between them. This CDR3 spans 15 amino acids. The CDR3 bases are TGTGCCAGCTCACCACCGGGAATCCAATCAGATACGCAGTATTTT. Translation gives CASSPPGIQSDTQYF. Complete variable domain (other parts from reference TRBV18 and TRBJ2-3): NAGVMQNPRHLVRRRGQEARLRCSPMKGHSHVYWYRQLPEEGLKFMVYLQKENIIDESGMPKERFSAEFPKEGPSILRIQQVVRGDSAAYFCASSPPGIQSDTQYFGPGTRLTVL.

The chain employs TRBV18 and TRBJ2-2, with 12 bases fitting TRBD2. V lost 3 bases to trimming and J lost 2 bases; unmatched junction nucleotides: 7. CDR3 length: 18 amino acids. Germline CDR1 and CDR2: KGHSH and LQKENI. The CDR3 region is CASSPRNGLAGNTGELFF. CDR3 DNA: TGTGCCAGCTCACCCCGAAATGGACTAGCGGGAAACACCGGGGAGCTGTTTTTT.

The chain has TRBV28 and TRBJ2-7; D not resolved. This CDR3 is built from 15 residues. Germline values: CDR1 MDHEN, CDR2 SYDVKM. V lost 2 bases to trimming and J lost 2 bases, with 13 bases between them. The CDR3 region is CASSLPLRRPYEQYF. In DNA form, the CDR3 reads TGTGCCAGCAGTTTACCCCTCCGCAGGCCCTACGAGCAGTACTTC.

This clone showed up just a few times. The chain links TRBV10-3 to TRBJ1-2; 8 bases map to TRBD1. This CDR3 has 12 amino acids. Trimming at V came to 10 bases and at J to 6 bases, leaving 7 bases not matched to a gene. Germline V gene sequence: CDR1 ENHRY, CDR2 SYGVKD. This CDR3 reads CATDRGGDGYTF. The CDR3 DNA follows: TGTGCCACCGACAGGGGCGGTGATGGCTACACCTTC.

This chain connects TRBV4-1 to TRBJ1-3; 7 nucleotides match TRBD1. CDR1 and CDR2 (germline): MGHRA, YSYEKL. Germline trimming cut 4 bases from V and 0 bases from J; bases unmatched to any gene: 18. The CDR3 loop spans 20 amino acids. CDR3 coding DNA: TGCGCCAGCAGCCGGAAAACGGGAACCATGGGGACAGCCTCTGGAAACACCATATATTTT. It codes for CASSRKTGTMGTASGNTIYF.